A selection of T cell receptor beta chains follows, all from one sample in a study of control samples from healthy donors and cancer patients. The protocol was immunoSEQ multiplex PCR, while the TCRdb copy is restricted to in-frame clones and leaves out a portion. The sample includes 100,000 to 150,000 clones, under 95% of them seen just once. Sequenced input: blood. These receptor sequences come from a man aged 18 to 29 in good health. CDR3s include the opening cysteine and the closing phenylalanine or tryptophan. Each record gives: CDR3 protein, CDR3 DNA, clone size, V gene, D gene, J gene. The D gene is left open where the match is weak. Not all rows give a size; the values are once, few, many and, for expanded clones, a class.

CDR3 protein: CASSLSEETQYF
CDR3 DNA: TGTGCCAGCAGCCTAAGCGAGGAGACCCAGTACTTC
clone size: .
V gene: TRBV9
D gene: .
J gene: TRBJ2-5

CDR3 protein: CASSLAGGSTDTQYF
CDR3 DNA: TGCGCCAGCAGCTTGGCTGGCGGGAGCACAGATACGCAGTATTTT
clone size: once
V gene: TRBV5-1
D gene: .
J gene: TRBJ2-3

CDR3 protein: CSASGFGGTRGYTF
CDR3 DNA: TGCAGCGCCTCGGGTTTTGGGGGAACGCGCGGCTACACCTTC
clone size: .
V gene: TRBV29-1
D gene: .
J gene: TRBJ1-2

CDR3 protein: CASSIGTGGPNTEAFF
CDR3 DNA: TGTGCCAGTAGTATCGGGACAGGGGGCCCGAACACTGAAGCTTTCTTT
clone size: once
V gene: TRBV19
D gene: TRBD1
J gene: TRBJ1-1

CDR3 protein: CASSEGQGNTEAFF
CDR3 DNA: TGTGCCAGCAGCGAGGGACAGGGGAACACTGAAGCTTTCTTT
clone size: few
V gene: TRBV7-9
D gene: TRBD1
J gene: TRBJ1-1

CDR3 protein: CASSSPGLGGYEQYF
CDR3 DNA: TGTGCCAGCAGTTCACCGGGACTAGGGGGGTACGAGCAGTACTTC
clone size: .
V gene: TRBV6-5
D gene: TRBD2
J gene: TRBJ2-7

CDR3 protein: CASSFGLAANEQFF
CDR3 DNA: TGTGCCAGCAGCTTCGGACTAGCTGCCAATGAGCAGTTCTTC
clone size: .
V gene: TRBV11-3
D gene: TRBD2
J gene: TRBJ2-1

CDR3 protein: CASSETLTGRTEAFF
CDR3 DNA: TGTGCCAGCAGTGAAACTTTGACAGGGCGCACTGAAGCTTTCTTT
clone size: .
V gene: TRBV25-1
D gene: TRBD1
J gene: TRBJ1-1

CDR3 protein: CASSSRTPYEQYF
CDR3 DNA: TGTGCCAGCAGCAGCCGGACACCCTACGAGCAGTACTTC
clone size: .
V gene: TRBV21-1
D gene: .
J gene: TRBJ2-7

CDR3 protein: CASSPRETQYF
CDR3 DNA: TGTGCCAGCAGCCCTCGGGAGACCCAGTACTTC
clone size: .
V gene: TRBV7-8
D gene: .
J gene: TRBJ2-5

CDR3 protein: CASSEGPGQISSPLHF
CDR3 DNA: TGTGCCAGCAGTGAAGGCCCGGGACAGATTAGTTCACCCCTCCACTTT
clone size: .
V gene: TRBV6-1
D gene: TRBD1
J gene: TRBJ1-6

CDR3 protein: CASSHGRTLTNEKLFF
CDR3 DNA: TGTGCCAGCAGCCACGGACGGACGCTAACTAATGAAAAACTGTTTTTT
clone size: .
V gene: TRBV27
D gene: .
J gene: TRBJ1-4

CDR3 protein: CASSFTVAGEQFF
CDR3 DNA: TGTGCCAGCAGTTTTACGGTAGCCGGTGAGCAGTTCTTC
clone size: few
V gene: TRBV27
D gene: .
J gene: TRBJ2-1

CDR3 protein: CASSQEGTGWYEQCF
CDR3 DNA: TGCGCCAGCAGCCAAGAAGGGACAGGGTGGTACGAGCAGTGCTTC
clone size: .
V gene: TRBV4-1
D gene: TRBD1
J gene: TRBJ2-7

CDR3 protein: CATSRGRSRVGEETQYF
CDR3 DNA: TGTGCCACCAGCAGAGGGAGGAGCAGGGTCGGAGAAGAGACCCAGTACTTC
clone size: .
V gene: TRBV15
D gene: .
J gene: TRBJ2-5

CDR3 protein: CASSGGFEAFF
CDR3 DNA: TGTGCCAGCAGTGGGGGCTTTGAAGCTTTCTTT
clone size: .
V gene: TRBV6-6
D gene: .
J gene: TRBJ1-1

CDR3 protein: CASSQQGPGGYTF
CDR3 DNA: TGTGCCAGCAGCCAACAGGGGCCGGGGGGCTACACCTTC
clone size: once
V gene: TRBV3-1/TRBV3-2
D gene: .
J gene: TRBJ1-2

CDR3 protein: CASDLQETQYF
CDR3 DNA: TGTGCCAGCGACTTACAAGAGACCCAGTACTTC
clone size: .
V gene: TRBV2
D gene: .
J gene: TRBJ2-5

CDR3 protein: CASRGRGYYEQYF
CDR3 DNA: TGCGCCAGCCGAGGGCGGGGCTACTACGAGCAGTACTTC
clone size: .
V gene: TRBV10-1
D gene: .
J gene: TRBJ2-7

CDR3 protein: CASSARQGGVTEAFF
CDR3 DNA: TGTGCCAGCAGCGCCCGGCAGGGAGGGGTTACTGAAGCTTTCTTT
clone size: .
V gene: TRBV3-1/TRBV3-2
D gene: .
J gene: TRBJ1-1

CDR3 protein: CASSYMGLETQYF
CDR3 DNA: TGTGCCAGCAGTTACATGGGGTTAGAGACCCAGTACTTC
clone size: .
V gene: TRBV6-5
D gene: .
J gene: TRBJ2-5

CDR3 protein: CASARGEPGNTIYF
CDR3 DNA: TGTGCTAGTGCCCGAGGGGAGCCTGGAAACACCATATATTTT
clone size: once
V gene: TRBV12-5
D gene: .
J gene: TRBJ1-3

CDR3 protein: CASSQDRTSGGNEQYF
CDR3 DNA: TGTGCCAGCAGCCAAGACCGGACTAGCGGGGGAAACGAGCAGTACTTC
clone size: .
V gene: TRBV3-1/TRBV3-2
D gene: TRBD2
J gene: TRBJ2-7

CDR3 protein: CASSVGQGIAEAFF
CDR3 DNA: TGTGCCAGCAGCGTGGGACAGGGGATCGCTGAAGCTTTCTTT
clone size: .
V gene: TRBV9
D gene: TRBD1
J gene: TRBJ1-1

CDR3 protein: CASSRGGRRLEGYTF
CDR3 DNA: TGCGCCAGCAGCCGAGGGGGACGACGCCTGGAGGGCTACACCTTC
clone size: .
V gene: TRBV4-1
D gene: .
J gene: TRBJ1-2

CDR3 protein: CASSLGDSYSGNTIYF
CDR3 DNA: TGTGCCAGCAGCTTAGGTGACAGCTACTCTGGAAACACCATATATTTT
clone size: .
V gene: TRBV11-2
D gene: .
J gene: TRBJ1-3

CDR3 protein: CASGTGEGAFF
CDR3 DNA: TGCGCCAGCGGAACAGGGGAAGGCGCTTTCTTT
clone size: .
V gene: TRBV5-1
D gene: TRBD1
J gene: TRBJ1-1

CDR3 protein: CASSINGNHGSPLHF
CDR3 DNA: TGTGCCAGTAGTATAAATGGGAATCACGGTTCACCCCTCCACTTT
clone size: .
V gene: TRBV19
D gene: .
J gene: TRBJ1-6

CDR3 protein: CASKGGRDSEKLFF
CDR3 DNA: TGTGCCAGTAAAGGAGGGCGGGATAGTGAAAAACTGTTTTTT
clone size: .
V gene: TRBV19
D gene: .
J gene: TRBJ1-4

CDR3 protein: CASSQGPGQGAEQYF
CDR3 DNA: TGTGCCAGCAGCCAAGGTCCTGGACAGGGCGCCGAGCAGTACTTC
clone size: .
V gene: TRBV4-2
D gene: TRBD1
J gene: TRBJ2-7

CDR3 protein: CASSLYGGHSSEQYF
CDR3 DNA: TGTGCCAGCAGTTTATACGGGGGGCATTCCTCCGAGCAGTACTTC
clone size: .
V gene: TRBV27
D gene: .
J gene: TRBJ2-7

CDR3 protein: CASRRGIDRVTEAFF
CDR3 DNA: TGTGCCAGCAGAAGGGGGATCGACAGGGTAACTGAAGCTTTCTTT
clone size: .
V gene: TRBV3-1/TRBV3-2
D gene: TRBD1
J gene: TRBJ1-1

CDR3 protein: CASYRPGTIYGYTF
CDR3 DNA: TGTGCCAGCTACCGTCCAGGGACCATCTATGGCTACACCTTC
clone size: .
V gene: TRBV4-2
D gene: .
J gene: TRBJ1-2

CDR3 protein: CASSWGQGVGETQYF
CDR3 DNA: TGTGCCAGCAGTTGGGGACAGGGGGTTGGGGAGACCCAGTACTTC
clone size: .
V gene: TRBV6-5
D gene: TRBD1
J gene: TRBJ2-5

CDR3 protein: CASSSDSPRTDTQYF
CDR3 DNA: TGCGCCAGCAGCTCGGACAGCCCTCGCACAGATACGCAGTATTTT
clone size: .
V gene: TRBV5-1
D gene: .
J gene: TRBJ2-3

CDR3 protein: CASSYASGNQPQHF
CDR3 DNA: TGTGCCAGCAGTTACGCATCGGGGAACCAGCCCCAGCATTTT
clone size: few
V gene: TRBV6-5
D gene: .
J gene: TRBJ1-5

CDR3 protein: CASSIRGLSYEQYF
CDR3 DNA: TGTGCCAGTAGTATCCGGGGGCTCTCCTACGAGCAGTACTTC
clone size: .
V gene: TRBV19
D gene: .
J gene: TRBJ2-7

CDR3 protein: CASSLLSSGGGSYNEQFF
CDR3 DNA: TGTGCCAGCAGCTTGCTATCTAGCGGGGGAGGCTCCTACAATGAGCAGTTCTTC
clone size: .
V gene: TRBV5-4
D gene: TRBD2
J gene: TRBJ2-1

CDR3 protein: CASGFIVGGGTEAFF
CDR3 DNA: TGTGCTAGTGGTTTTATTGTAGGGGGCGGAACTGAAGCTTTCTTT
clone size: .
V gene: TRBV12-5
D gene: TRBD1
J gene: TRBJ1-1

CDR3 protein: CASGSLGGGTQYF
CDR3 DNA: TGTGCTAGTGGTTCCCTCGGTGGGGGGACCCAGTACTTC
clone size: once
V gene: TRBV12-5
D gene: .
J gene: TRBJ2-5

CDR3 protein: CASSGAGQPQHF
CDR3 DNA: TGTGCCAGCAGCGGGGCTGGGCAGCCCCAGCATTTT
clone size: .
V gene: TRBV12-3/TRBV12-4
D gene: .
J gene: TRBJ1-5

CDR3 protein: CASSGTLGNEKLFF
CDR3 DNA: TGTGCCAGCAGCGGGACATTGGGAAATGAAAAACTGTTTTTT
clone size: .
V gene: TRBV7-9
D gene: .
J gene: TRBJ1-4

CDR3 protein: CASSVPSGGVETQYF
CDR3 DNA: TGTGCCAGCAGCGTTCCTAGCGGGGGGGTAGAGACCCAGTACTTC
clone size: .
V gene: TRBV9
D gene: TRBD2
J gene: TRBJ2-5

CDR3 protein: CASSSGGETQYF
CDR3 DNA: TGTGCCAGCAGCTCCGGGGGGGAGACCCAGTACTTC
clone size: .
V gene: TRBV7-7
D gene: TRBD2
J gene: TRBJ2-5

CDR3 protein: CASSLGERTEAFF
CDR3 DNA: TGTGCCAGCAGTTTAGGGGAGCGGACTGAAGCTTTCTTT
clone size: .
V gene: TRBV27
D gene: .
J gene: TRBJ1-1

CDR3 protein: CASSTTGTYNSPLHF
CDR3 DNA: TGTGCCAGCAGCACGACAGGAACCTATAATTCACCCCTCCACTTT
clone size: .
V gene: TRBV7-9
D gene: .
J gene: TRBJ1-6

CDR3 protein: CASSSQGGNVNTIYF
CDR3 DNA: TGTGCCAGCAGCTCCCAGGGGGGGAACGTAAACACCATATATTTT
clone size: .
V gene: TRBV11-2
D gene: TRBD1
J gene: TRBJ1-3

CDR3 protein: CASSEGLAGGGTDTQYF
CDR3 DNA: TGCGCCAGCAGCGAGGGACTAGCGGGGGGAGGCACAGATACGCAGTATTTT
clone size: .
V gene: TRBV5-1
D gene: TRBD2
J gene: TRBJ2-3

CDR3 protein: CASSLDRESGGELFF
CDR3 DNA: TGTGCCAGCAGCTTGGACAGGGAGTCTGGCGGGGAGCTGTTTTTT
clone size: few
V gene: TRBV5-4
D gene: .
J gene: TRBJ2-2

CDR3 protein: CSVGGHYSNQPQHF
CDR3 DNA: TGCAGCGTGGGAGGACATTATAGCAATCAGCCCCAGCATTTT
clone size: .
V gene: TRBV29-1
D gene: .
J gene: TRBJ1-5

CDR3 protein: CASSQGIAAGGYEQYF
CDR3 DNA: TGTGCCAGCAGCCAAGGTATAGCGGCGGGGGGCTACGAGCAGTACTTC
clone size: .
V gene: TRBV4-2
D gene: TRBD2
J gene: TRBJ2-7

CDR3 protein: CASSYSGGGALNEQFF
CDR3 DNA: TGTGCCAGCAGTTACTCGGGCGGGGGGGCCCTTAATGAGCAGTTCTTC
clone size: .
V gene: TRBV6-5
D gene: TRBD2
J gene: TRBJ2-1